This section outlines one T cell receptor (beta chain) sequence together with its context. Its antigen is currently not known. The input lacks base qualities; no much larger clone sits a single base away. Patients with a history of autoimmune disease or receiving systemic immunosuppression were excluded from the trial. In every dose cohort, peripheral blood was drawn for TCR sequencing at baseline, cycle 4 day 1, and cycle 7 day 1. The samples were taken from a phase I, first-in-human, multicenter, open-label dose-escalation trial of ivuxolimab. Adults with locally advanced or metastatic head and neck squamous cell, hepatocellular, melanoma or renal cell carcinoma were enrolled in the trial. Before TCR sequencing, CD4+ and CD8+ T cells were separately sorted from peripheral blood. Counted from cysteine to phenylalanine, this CDR3 has 13 amino acids. Just CDR3 DNA is preserved here, 39 bases in frame from base 1. According to the germline V gene, CDR1 reads MGHDK and CDR2 reads SYGVNS. V is shortened by 5 bases, J by 6 bases, and the region joining them spans 13 bases.

The data were obtained in a study of OX40 agonist ivuxolimab in advanced cancers. Some background on the complete study: Ivuxolimab, which targeted the costimulatory receptor OX40 (CD134), was an agonistic, fully human IgG2 monoclonal antibody. Patients were allowed to have had prior anti-PD-1, anti-PD-L1 or anti-CTLA-4 therapy, and around two fifths of the dose-escalation patients had been treated with checkpoint inhibitors. Among the 52 dose-escalation patients, around 19 had hepatocellular carcinoma, 15 or so melanoma, 9 renal cell carcinoma and 9 head and neck cancer. Partial responses occurred in three dose-escalation patients, of whom one had hepatocellular carcinoma and two had cutaneous melanoma. Intravenous ivuxolimab was administered to patients every 2 weeks at six dose levels: 0.01, 0.1, 0.3, 1.5, 3 and 10 mg/kg. The paper describes the monotherapy dose-escalation part (N of about 54 patients) of the phase I trial of ivuxolimab. The point of sequencing TCRbeta in the periphery was to test whether ivuxolimab changed TCR sequence diversity and drove clonal T-cell expansion. In the dose-escalation cohort, roughly 80% of patients were male, and the mean age was around 60 years, with a range of roughly 20 to 79. The full study reports these points: Partial responders in the 0.1-3.0 mg/kg groups had among the lowest normalized peripheral clonal expansion, especially among CD8+ T cells. The antigen specificity of the peripheral T cells that underwent clonal expansion was not determined. At doses of 0.1 to 3.0 mg/kg, clonal expansion of both CD4+ and CD8+ T cells in blood was seen between baseline and week 6. Low levels of normalized T-cell clonal expansion were also seen in some patients who did not respond. On average, CD8+ T cells showed more expanded clones than CD4+ T cells after ivuxolimab.

For sequencing of the TCRbeta CDR3 region, genomic DNA was extracted from the sorted cells. The immunoSEQ Assay was used to sequence the TCRbeta CDR3 regions. The source is immuneACCESS, and TCRdb retained only in-frame sequences with V and J called. Part of the clones is not carried over; for the studies checked, unresolved V genes explain less than half of this, and the remainder is unexplained. Here the sample has over 95,000 clones; roughly four fifths occur a single time. About 1.6% of the sample lies in the top ten. The sequencing used CD4+ or CD8+ T cells sorted from blood, collected in a trial of the OX40 agonist ivuxolimab. This chain joins TRBV25-1 to TRBJ1-1; there is no confident call for the D gene. The source is an adult with an advanced solid tumor such as melanoma, head and neck, liver or kidney cancer. The bases read TGTGCCAGCAGTCCCCCTGGTATTTCTGAAGCTTTCTTT. The translation is CASSPPGISEAFF.